This T cell receptor (beta chain) is from a study of response to subunit inactivated influenza vaccine. Only a few counts were recorded for this clonotype. The antigen is undetermined. TCRdb independently ran MiXCR on the RT-PCR reads; one entry per CDR3 protein. Of 540,000 or so distinct CDR3 sequences listed, over 10% are singletons. The CDR3 extends over 17 amino acids. V gave up 1 base and J gave up 1 base, with 13 bases separating them. Germline V lookup: CDR1 MNHEY, CDR2 SVGAGI. General study points: The study's authors posited that every seasonal influenza vaccination enlists few new T cells.

The chain couples TRBV6-5 to TRBJ2-2, with a weak D call TRBD2 (6 bases). The source was PBMCs from blood, collected 35 to 45 days after vaccination. The source of this sequence is a man aged 50 or older who received an inactivated influenza vaccine. CDR3 sequence (DNA): TGTGCCAGCAGTTACTGGGGACTCAACGTGAACACCGGGGAGCTGTTTTTT. Translation gives CASSYWGLNVNTGELFF.